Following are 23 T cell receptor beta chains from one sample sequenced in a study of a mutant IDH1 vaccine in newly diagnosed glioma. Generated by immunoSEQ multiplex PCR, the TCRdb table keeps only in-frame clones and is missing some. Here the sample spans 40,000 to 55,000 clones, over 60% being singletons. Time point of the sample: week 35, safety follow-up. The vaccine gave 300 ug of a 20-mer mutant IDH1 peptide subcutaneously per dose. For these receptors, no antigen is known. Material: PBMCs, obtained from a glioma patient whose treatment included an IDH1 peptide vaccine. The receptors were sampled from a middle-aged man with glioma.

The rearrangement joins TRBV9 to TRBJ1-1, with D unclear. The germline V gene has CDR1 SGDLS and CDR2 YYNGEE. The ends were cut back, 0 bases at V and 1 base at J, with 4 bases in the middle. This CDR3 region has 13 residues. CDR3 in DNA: TGTGCCAGCAGCGTAGGGGAGAACACTGAAGCTTTCTTT. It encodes CASSVGENTEAFF. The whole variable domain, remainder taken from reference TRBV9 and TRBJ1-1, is DSGVTQTPKHLITATGQRVTLRCSPRSGDLSVYWYQQSLDQGLQFLIQYYNGEERAKGNILERFSAQQFPDLHSELNLSSLELGDSALYFCASSVGENTEAFFGQGTRLTVV.

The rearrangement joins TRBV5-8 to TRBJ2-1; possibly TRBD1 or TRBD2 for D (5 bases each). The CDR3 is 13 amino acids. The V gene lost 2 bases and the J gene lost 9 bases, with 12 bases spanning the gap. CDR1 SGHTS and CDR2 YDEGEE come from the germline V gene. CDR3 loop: CASSFRTGGEQFF. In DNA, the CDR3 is TGTGCCAGCAGCTTCCGGACTGGGGGTGAGCAGTTCTTC.

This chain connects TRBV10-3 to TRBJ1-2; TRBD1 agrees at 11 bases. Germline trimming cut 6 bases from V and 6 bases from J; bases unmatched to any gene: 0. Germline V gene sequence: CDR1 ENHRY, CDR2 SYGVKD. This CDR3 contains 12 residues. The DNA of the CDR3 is TGTGCCATCAGGGGACAGGGGGATGGCTACACCTTC. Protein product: CAIRGQGDGYTF.

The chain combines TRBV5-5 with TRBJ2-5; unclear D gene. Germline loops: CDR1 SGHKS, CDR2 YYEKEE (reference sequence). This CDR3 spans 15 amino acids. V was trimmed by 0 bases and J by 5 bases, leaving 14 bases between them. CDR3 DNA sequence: TGTGCCAGCAGCTTGGCGGTAGCCGCTTTGGAGACCCAGTACTTC. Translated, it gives CASSLAVAALETQYF.

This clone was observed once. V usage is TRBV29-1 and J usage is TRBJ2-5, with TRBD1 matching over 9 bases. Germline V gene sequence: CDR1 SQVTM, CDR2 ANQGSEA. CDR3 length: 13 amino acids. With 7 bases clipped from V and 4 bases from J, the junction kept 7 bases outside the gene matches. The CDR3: CSGRDRVRETQYF. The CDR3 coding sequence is TGCAGCGGGAGGGACAGGGTACGAGAGACCCAGTACTTC.

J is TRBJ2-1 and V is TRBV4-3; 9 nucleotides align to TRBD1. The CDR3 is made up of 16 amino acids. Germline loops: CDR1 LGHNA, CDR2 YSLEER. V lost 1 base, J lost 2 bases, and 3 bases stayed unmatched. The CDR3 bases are TGCGCCAGCAGCCAAGGACAGGGGGGGACCTACAATGAGCAGTTCTTC. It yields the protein CASSQGQGGTYNEQFF.

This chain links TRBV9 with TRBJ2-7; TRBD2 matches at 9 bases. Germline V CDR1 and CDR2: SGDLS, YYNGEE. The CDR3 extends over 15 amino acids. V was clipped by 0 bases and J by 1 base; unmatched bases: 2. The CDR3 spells CASSVGLAASYEQYF. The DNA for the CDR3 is TGTGCCAGCAGCGTAGGACTAGCGGCATCCTACGAGCAGTACTTC.

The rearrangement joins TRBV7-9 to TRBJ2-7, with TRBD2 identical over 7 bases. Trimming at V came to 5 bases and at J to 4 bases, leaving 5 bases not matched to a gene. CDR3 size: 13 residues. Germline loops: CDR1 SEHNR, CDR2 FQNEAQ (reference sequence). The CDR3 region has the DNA TGTGCCAGCAGCCTCTGGGGAGGGTACGAGCAGTACGTC. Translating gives CASSLWGGYEQYV.

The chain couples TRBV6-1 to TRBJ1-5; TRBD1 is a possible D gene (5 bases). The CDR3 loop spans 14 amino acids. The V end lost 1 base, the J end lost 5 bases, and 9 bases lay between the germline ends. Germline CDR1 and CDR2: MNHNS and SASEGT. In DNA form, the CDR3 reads TGTGCCAGCAGTGAAGTCAGGGTGGATCAGCCCCAGCATTTT. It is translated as CASSEVRVDQPQHF.

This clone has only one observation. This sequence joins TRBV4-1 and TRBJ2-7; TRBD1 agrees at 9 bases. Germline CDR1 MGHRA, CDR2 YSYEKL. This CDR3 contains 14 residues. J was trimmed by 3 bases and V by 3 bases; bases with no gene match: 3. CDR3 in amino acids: CASSHGTGYYEQYF. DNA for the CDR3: TGCGCCAGCAGCCACGGGACAGGGTACTACGAGCAGTACTTC.

The DNA of the CDR3 is TGTGCGTCAAAGGGACAGCCGAACTATAGCAATCAGCCCCAGCATTTT. Its protein product is CASKGQPNYSNQPQHF. V gene TRBV19 combines with J gene TRBJ1-5, with TRBD1 matching over 7 bases. The CDR3 spans 16 residues. CDR1 and CDR2 (germline): LNHDA, SQIVND (reference sequence).

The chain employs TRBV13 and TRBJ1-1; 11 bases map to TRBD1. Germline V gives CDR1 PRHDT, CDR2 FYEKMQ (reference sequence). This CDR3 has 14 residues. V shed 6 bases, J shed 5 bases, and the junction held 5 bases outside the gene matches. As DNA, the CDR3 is TGTGCCAGCAGGGTCCGGGACAGGGGGACTGAAGCTTTCTTT. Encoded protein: CASRVRDRGTEAFF. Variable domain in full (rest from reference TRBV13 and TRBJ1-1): AAGVIQSPRHLIKEKRETATLKCYPIPRHDTVYWYQQGPGQDPQFLISFYEKMQSDKGSIPDRFSAQQFSDYHSELNMSSLELGDSALYFCASRVRDRGTEAFFGQGTRLTVV.

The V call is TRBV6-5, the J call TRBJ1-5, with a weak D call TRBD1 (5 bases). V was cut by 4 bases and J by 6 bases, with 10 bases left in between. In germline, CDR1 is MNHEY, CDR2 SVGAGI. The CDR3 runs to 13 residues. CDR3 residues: CASSWGISQPQHF. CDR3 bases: TGTGCCAGCAGTTGGGGGATAAGTCAGCCCCAGCATTTT.

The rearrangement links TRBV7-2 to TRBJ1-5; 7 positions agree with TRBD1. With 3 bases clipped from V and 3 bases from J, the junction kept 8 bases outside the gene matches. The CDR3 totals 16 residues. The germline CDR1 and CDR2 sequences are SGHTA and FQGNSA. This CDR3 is CASSLGRQGPNQPQHF. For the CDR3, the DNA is TGTGCCAGCAGCTTGGGAAGACAGGGTCCCAATCAGCCCCAGCATTTT.

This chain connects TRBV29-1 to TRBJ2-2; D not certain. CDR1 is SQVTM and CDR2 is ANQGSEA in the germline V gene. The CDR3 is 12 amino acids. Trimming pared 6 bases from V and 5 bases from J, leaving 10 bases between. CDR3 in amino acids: CSVSPSTGELFF. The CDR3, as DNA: TGCAGCGTCTCCCCATCTACCGGGGAGCTGTTTTTT.

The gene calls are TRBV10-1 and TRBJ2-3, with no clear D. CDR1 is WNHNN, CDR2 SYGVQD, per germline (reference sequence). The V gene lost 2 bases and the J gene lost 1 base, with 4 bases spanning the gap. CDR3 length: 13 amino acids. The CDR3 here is CASSEMGTDTQYF. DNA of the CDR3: TGCGCCAGCAGTGAGATGGGCACAGATACGCAGTATTTT.

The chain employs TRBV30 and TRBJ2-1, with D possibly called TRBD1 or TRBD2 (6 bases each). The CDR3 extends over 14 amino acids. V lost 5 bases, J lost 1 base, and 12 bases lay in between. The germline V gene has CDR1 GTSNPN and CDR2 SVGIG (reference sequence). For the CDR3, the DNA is TGTGCCTGGGCCGAGGGGGGTTCCTACAATGAGCAGTTCTTC. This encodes CAWAEGGSYNEQFF.

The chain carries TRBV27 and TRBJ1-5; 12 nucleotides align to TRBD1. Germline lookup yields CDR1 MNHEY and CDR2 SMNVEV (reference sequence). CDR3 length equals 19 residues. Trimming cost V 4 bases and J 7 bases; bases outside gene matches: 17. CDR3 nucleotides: TGTGCCAGCAGTTACCCCCCTCCGGGACAGGGGGCGAGAGGCCAGCCCCAGCATTTT. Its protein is CASSYPPPGQGARGQPQHF.

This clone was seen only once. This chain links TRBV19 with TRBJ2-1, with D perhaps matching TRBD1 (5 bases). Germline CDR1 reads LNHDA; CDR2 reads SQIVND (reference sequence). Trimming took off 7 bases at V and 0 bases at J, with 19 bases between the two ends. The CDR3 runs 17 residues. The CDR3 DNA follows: TGTGCCAGTAAGTCCTTCACTGGACACGCCTCCTACAATGAGCAGTTCTTC. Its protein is CASKSFTGHASYNEQFF.

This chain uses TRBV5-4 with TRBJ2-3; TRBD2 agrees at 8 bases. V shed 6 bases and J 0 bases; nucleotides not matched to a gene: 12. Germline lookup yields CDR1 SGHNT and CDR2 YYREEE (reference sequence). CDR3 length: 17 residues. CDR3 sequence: CASNKGLVGTSTDTQYF. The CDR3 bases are TGTGCCAGCAATAAGGGACTAGTCGGTACTAGCACAGATACGCAGTATTTT.

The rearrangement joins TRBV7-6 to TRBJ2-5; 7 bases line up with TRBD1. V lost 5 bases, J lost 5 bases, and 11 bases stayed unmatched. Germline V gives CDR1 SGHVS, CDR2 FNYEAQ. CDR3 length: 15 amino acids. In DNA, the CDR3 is TGTGCCAGCAGCCGCCGGACAGGCCTCGGTGAGACCCAGTACTTC. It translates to CASSRRTGLGETQYF. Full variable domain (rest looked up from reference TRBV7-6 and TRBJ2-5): GAGVSQSPRYKVTKRGQDVALRCDPISGHVSLYWYRQALGQGPEFLTYFNYEAQQDKSGLPNDRFSAERPEGSISTLTIQRTEQRDSAMYRCASSRRTGLGETQYFGPGTRLLVL.

The CDR3 region is CASMWDRDTDTQYF. The CDR3 coding sequence is TGCGCCAGCATGTGGGACAGAGACACAGATACGCAGTATTTT. The chain links TRBV5-1 to TRBJ2-3; 7 bases are shared with TRBD1. V dropped 6 bases and J dropped 2; count of bases not matched to a gene: 6. This CDR3 contains 14 residues. Germline loops: CDR1 SGHRS, CDR2 YFSETQ.

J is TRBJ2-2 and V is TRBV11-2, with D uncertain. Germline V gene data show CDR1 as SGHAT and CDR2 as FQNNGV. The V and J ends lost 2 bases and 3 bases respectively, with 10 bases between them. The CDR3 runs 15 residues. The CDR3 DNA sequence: TGTGCCAGCAGCTTACGAGGCACAGACACCGGGGAGCTGTTTTTT. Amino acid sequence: CASSLRGTDTGELFF.